This entry features one TCR beta chain sequence. This sample was taken from a study of blood T cell repertoires in COVID-19. Study-level background: Samples of COVID-19 (acute and convalescent) were obtained from the United States, Italy and Spain. Nucleic acid was either cDNA or gDNA, and it came from T cells, B-cell-depleted T cells, or PBMCs.

Trimming cost V 2 bases and J 5 bases, with 12 bases left between them. This CDR3 has 14 amino acids. CDR1 is LGHNT and CDR2 is FRNRAP in the germline V gene. Produced via immunoSEQ multiplex PCR; TCRdb's table is partial and in-frame only. The sample records 250,000 or so clones, 87% being singletons. J is TRBJ2-5 and V is TRBV12-5, with D uncertain. Sequencing used peripheral blood. This TCR came from a woman aged 40 to 50 who had recovered from COVID-19. Here the CDR3 reads CASGLIPSPETQYF. The CDR3 DNA is TGTGCTAGTGGTTTGATCCCCTCCCCGGAGACCCAGTACTTC.